This TCR beta chain is drawn from a study of regulatory T cells in long-lasting Graves disease. This clonotype was seen many times. The antigen is unknown. Building of the TCR beta libraries involved iRepertoire HTBI primers and Arm-PCR of CDR3 regions. TCRdb reprocessed the multiplex PCR reads with MiXCR, giving one entry per CDR3 protein. This sample yields around 460,000 distinct CDR3 sequences, of which 11% to 15% are seen a single time; approximately 19% belongs to the top ten. Notes on the study in general: Reduced TCR diversity was observed in persistent Graves' patients versus newly diagnosed patients.

The CDR3 totals 13 residues. Germline values: CDR1 SGHVS, CDR2 FQNEAQ. The V end was cut by 4 bases, the J end by 2 bases, with 8 bases between. Time point indicated: newly diagnosed GD, antithyroid drugs for less than 3 months. TCR sequences were obtained from RNA taken from PBMCs. The same sample was also used in a study of T cells in Graves' hyperthyroidism and ophthalmopathy. That source reports: In the first-round RT-PCR of the TCR CDR3, the HTBI primer set was used.

The specimen comprised peripheral blood mononuclear cells (PBMCs), sampled at new diagnosis, from a patient treated with antithyroid drugs. The sequence came from a woman in her 50s with Graves disease. The chain joins TRBV7-8 to TRBJ1-2; the D gene is possibly TRBD1 (5 bases). CDR3 DNA: TGTGCCAGCAGCTCTTGGGACAACTATGGCTACACCTTC. Translation gives CASSSWDNYGYTF.